Presented here are 27 T cell receptor beta chains from one specimen sequenced in a study of blood T cells in healthy people across ages (dated by TCRdb to the mid-2010s). Library preparation was by 5' RACE. The instrument given in TCRdb is Illumina HiSeq 2500. A second PCR of roughly 6 to 12 cycles was run with a J-beta primer mix and a sample-barcoded 5' primer. TCRdb ran its own pipeline on the public reads, namely fastp trimming at Q25 and MiXCR clone calling, and kept in-frame beta chains. Every distinct CDR3 protein forms one entry, paired with its most common genes and DNA. The sample profile shows about 970,000 distinct CDR3 sequences; 45% to 60% of them were found once. Clones ranked in the top ten supply about 22% of the sample. The specimen was blood. The receptors here all came from a woman aged 55-70 years in good health.

The J gene is TRBJ1-5, the V gene TRBV4-1; D is uncertain. Germline V gene data show CDR1 as MGHRA and CDR2 as YSYEKL. Trimming cost V 3 bases and J 7 bases, with 16 bases left between them. The CDR3 is made up of 15 amino acids. CDR3 protein: CASSHPDWGKQPQHF. The CDR3, as DNA: TGCGCCAGCAGCCATCCGGACTGGGGAAAGCAGCCCCAGCATTTT.

The sample holds a few counts of this clonotype. The CDR3 reads CASAPSPGGYNYEQYF. The CDR3, as DNA: TGTGCCAGCGCGCCTTCTCCAGGGGGGTATAATTACGAGCAGTACTTC. The genes are TRBV7-9 and TRBJ2-7, with a possible D match to TRBD1 (7 bases). CDR1 SEHNR and CDR2 FQNEAQ come from the germline V gene (reference sequence). The ends were cut back, 8 bases at V and 4 bases at J, with 24 bases in the middle. CDR3 length equals 16 residues.

Here the CDR3 reads CASSQEEYEQYF. The CDR3 bases are TGCGCCAGCAGCCAAGAGGAGTATGAGCAGTACTTC. The V call is TRBV4-1, the J call TRBJ2-7, with unresolved D. From germline, CDR1 is MGHRA and CDR2 YSYEKL. The V end lost 0 bases, the J end lost 7 bases, and 7 bases lay between the germline ends. The CDR3 length is 12 residues.

This clonotype has a handful of counts. V gene TRBV29-1 combines with J gene TRBJ1-2; the D gene is possibly TRBD1 (5 bases). Trimming took 7 bases from V and 4 from J, leaving 16 bases between them. Germline lookup yields CDR1 SQVTM and CDR2 ANQGSEA. The CDR3 consists of 13 residues. CDR3 in amino acids: CSAVRDLTYGYTF. The CDR3 DNA sequence: TGCAGCGCCGTCAGGGATTTGACCTATGGCTACACCTTC.

The chain links TRBV7-2 to TRBJ1-3, with D perhaps matching TRBD1 (6 bases). The CDR3 loop spans 13 amino acids. Trimming took off 8 bases at V and 6 bases at J, with 14 bases between the two ends. The germline gives CDR1 SGHTA, CDR2 FQGNSA. CDR3 sequence (DNA): TGTGCCAGCCAACAGGGTTTGGCAAACACCATATATTTT. Translating gives CASQQGLANTIYF.

This clonotype was detected a few times. The chain uses TRBV11-2 and TRBJ2-7, with TRBD2 as a possible D gene (6 bases). V was cut by 1 base and J by 4 bases, with 11 bases left in between. Germline V gene sequence: CDR1 SGHAT, CDR2 FQNNGV. The CDR3 is 14 amino acids. The CDR3 nucleotides are TGTGCCAGCAGCTTAGGACTAGAAATATACGAGCAGTACTTC. Its translation: CASSLGLEIYEQYF.

The chain carries TRBV3-1 and TRBJ2-3; tentatively, D is TRBD2 (6 bases). Germline assignment: CDR1 LGHDT and CDR2 YNNKEL (reference sequence). The CDR3 sequence is 15 residues long. The ends were cut back, 2 bases at V and 6 bases at J, with 15 bases in the middle. CDR3 nucleotides: TGTGCCAGCAGCCAATGGGCCACGGGAGCGGATACGCAGTATTTT. It yields the protein CASSQWATGADTQYF.

This sequence joins TRBV4-1 and TRBJ1-1; no reliable D call. The CDR3 sequence is 15 residues long. The germline V gene has CDR1 MGHRA and CDR2 YSYEKL. The V gene lost 1 base and the J gene lost 4 bases, with 13 bases spanning the gap. CDR3 residues: CASSQVGTLSTEAFF. In DNA, the CDR3 is TGCGCCAGCAGCCAAGTGGGCACCTTGAGCACTGAAGCTTTCTTT.

This chain joins TRBV10-3 and TRBJ2-3, with unresolved D. Trimming stripped 3 bases from V and 2 bases from J, with 9 bases between. CDR1 and CDR2 (germline): ENHRY, SYGVKD. The CDR3 contains 14 residues. CDR3 in DNA: TGTGCCATCAGTGAACAACACCTCACAGATACGCAGTATTTT. This codes for CAISEQHLTDTQYF.

This chain connects TRBV25-1 to TRBJ2-5; D perhaps matches TRBD2 (5 bases). The CDR3 has 15 amino acids. From germline, CDR1 is MGHDK and CDR2 SYGVNS. Trimming removed 0 bases at V and 1 base at J, with 9 bases between. CDR3 amino acids: CASSEYAGLQETQYF. The CDR3 region has the DNA TGTGCCAGCAGTGAATATGCGGGTCTCCAAGAGACCCAGTACTTC.

This clonotype was observed a few times. This rearrangement joins TRBV30 to TRBJ2-1; D is ambiguous. Germline values: CDR1 GTSNPN, CDR2 SVGIG (reference sequence). Trimming removed 3 bases from V and 1 base from J, with 7 bases in between. This CDR3 is built from 13 residues. In DNA form, the CDR3 reads TGTGCCTGGAGAACTTTTTCCTACAATGAGCAGTTCTTC. It specifies CAWRTFSYNEQFF.

The V and J genes are TRBV12-3 or TRBV12-4 and TRBJ1-4; the D is unclear. CDR3 length: 15 amino acids. V was cut by 4 bases and J by 5 bases, with 14 bases left in between. CDR3 sequence (DNA): TGTGCCAGCAGTTCCGCCCTCGTCCTGAATGAAAAACTGTTTTTT. This translates into CASSSALVLNEKLFF.

The rearrangement uses TRBV6-1 and TRBJ2-1; D is undetermined. The germline CDR1 and CDR2 sequences are MNHNS and SASEGT. Trimming took 1 base from V and 11 from J, leaving 9 bases between them. This CDR3 contains 12 residues. The CDR3 DNA reads TGTGCCAGCAGTGAAGATCTTAGCAAGCAGTTCTTC. This gives the protein CASSEDLSKQFF.

V gene TRBV4-1 combines with J gene TRBJ2-6, with a possible D match to TRBD1 (6 bases). The CDR3 contains 19 residues. The germline V and J ends were trimmed by 8 bases and 0 bases, with 23 bases remaining between them. The germline V gene encodes CDR1 MGHRA and CDR2 YSYEKL. CDR3 sequence: CASRLTFDRSYSGANVLTF. As DNA, the CDR3 is TGCGCCAGCCGCCTAACCTTCGACAGGTCTTACTCTGGGGCCAACGTCCTGACTTTC.

This clonotype was counted only a few times. The chain is built from TRBV10-3 and TRBJ1-4, with 7 bases matching TRBD1. This CDR3 is built from 13 residues. Germline loops: CDR1 ENHRY, CDR2 SYGVKD. Trimming cost V 10 bases and J 0 bases; bases outside gene matches: 2. The CDR3 DNA follows: TGTGCCACCCAGGGGGCAACTAATGAAAAACTGTTTTTT. This sequence encodes CATQGATNEKLFF.

This clonotype came up a few times. This chain links TRBV9 with TRBJ2-7, with D possibly being TRBD2 (6 bases). The CDR3 is 15 residues long. CDR1 and CDR2 from the germline V gene are SGDLS and YYNGEE. Trimming removed 0 bases from V and 2 bases from J, with 12 bases in between. CDR3 protein: CASSVAGDATYEQYF. The CDR3 region has the DNA TGTGCCAGCAGCGTAGCGGGGGACGCAACCTACGAGCAGTACTTC. Full variable domain (remainder filled in from reference TRBV9 and TRBJ2-7): DSGVTQTPKHLITATGQRVTLRCSPRSGDLSVYWYQQSLDQGLQFLIQYYNGEERAKGNILERFSAQQFPDLHSELNLSSLELGDSALYFCASSVAGDATYEQYFGPGTRLTVT.

This chain uses TRBV20-1 with TRBJ2-7; 9 nucleotides match TRBD1. The V gene end was trimmed by 3 bases and the J gene end by 6 bases; junction bases not matched to a gene: 9. This CDR3 region has 14 residues. The germline gives CDR1 DFQATT, CDR2 SNEGSKA (reference sequence). The CDR3 sequence: CSARTETGGGEQYF. CDR3 DNA sequence: TGCAGTGCTAGGACAGAGACAGGGGGAGGCGAGCAGTACTTC.

V usage is TRBV12-3 or TRBV12-4 and J usage is TRBJ2-3; D is uncertain. With 3 bases removed from V and 4 bases from J, the gap between germline ends came to 17 bases. The CDR3 sequence is 16 residues long. The CDR3: CASSFGDELIADTQYF. As DNA, the CDR3 is TGTGCCAGCAGTTTCGGCGACGAACTCATCGCAGATACGCAGTATTTT.

The chain is built from TRBV3-1 and TRBJ1-5; a weak D match, TRBD1 (6 bases). Trimming cost V 6 bases and J 2 bases, with 11 bases left between them. CDR3 size: 14 residues. The V gene's germline CDR1 is LGHDT and CDR2 YNNKEL (reference sequence). CDR3 residues: CASSTNRGNQPQHF. In DNA form, the CDR3 reads TGTGCCAGCAGTACAAACAGGGGCAATCAGCCCCAGCATTTT.

The rearrangement uses TRBV3-1 and TRBJ2-5; D may be TRBD1 or TRBD2 (6 bases each). Germline V gene sequence: CDR1 LGHDT, CDR2 YNNKEL (reference sequence). This CDR3 is 17 amino acids long. Trimming cost V 0 bases and J 8 bases, with 22 bases left between them. DNA for the CDR3: TGTGCCAGCAGCCAAGATTTTGGTGGGGGGCGCCTTGAAACCCAGTACTTC. Translating gives CASSQDFGGGRLETQYF.

The J gene is TRBJ1-5, the V gene TRBV20-1; TRBD1 matches 9 bases. Trimming removed 2 bases from V and 7 bases from J; junction bases left unmatched: 6. The CDR3 sequence is 14 residues long. Germline assignment: CDR1 DFQATT and CDR2 SNEGSKA (reference sequence). CDR3 bases: TGCAGTGCTAGATCGGGACAGGGTCTCCAGCCCCAGCATTTT. This sequence encodes CSARSGQGLQPQHF.

J is TRBJ2-3 and V is TRBV28; 10 positions agree with TRBD2. Germline V lookup: CDR1 MDHEN, CDR2 SYDVKM. This CDR3 is 17 amino acids long. The V segment lost 6 bases and the J segment 6 bases; nucleotides outside the gene matches: 15. CDR3 DNA sequence: TGTGCCAGCAGGCCTAGAGAAGCGGGAGGGGGGTTGGATACGCAGTATTTT. This encodes CASRPREAGGGLDTQYF.

In the case of this clonotype: One junction end disagrees with the germline gene, perhaps due to a read error. The chain carries TRBV7-2 and TRBJ2-7, with D possibly matching TRBD2 (6 bases). The CDR3 runs to 15 residues. Germline V gene sequence: CDR1 SGHTA, CDR2 FQGNSA. The DNA for the CDR3 is TGTGCCAGTAGCTTAGCGGTTTTCAACTCCTACGAGCAGTACTTC. It is translated as CASSLAVFNSYEQYF.

This clonotype occurred a few times. The V and J genes are TRBV10-3 and TRBJ2-5, with D perhaps matching TRBD1 (6 bases). V was cut by 0 bases and J by 2 bases, with 10 bases left in between. The V gene's germline CDR1 is ENHRY and CDR2 SYGVKD. The length of the CDR3 is 15 residues. CDR3 nucleotide sequence: TGTGCCATCAGTGAGTCGGGGACATTACAAGAGACCCAGTACTTC. Translation gives CAISESGTLQETQYF.

This chain links TRBV5-1 with TRBJ2-1; 13 bases map to TRBD2. CDR3 length: 17 residues. The germline gives CDR1 SGHRS, CDR2 YFSETQ. V shed 1 base, J shed 10 bases, and the junction held 11 bases outside the gene matches. CDR3: CASSLPSTSGRAGEQFF. The CDR3 DNA is TGCGCCAGCAGCTTGCCCTCCACTAGCGGGAGGGCGGGAGAGCAGTTCTTC.

The CDR3 region is CSVGYRLAGLGEQFF. The CDR3 DNA sequence: TGCAGCGTTGGTTACCGACTAGCGGGACTGGGGGAGCAGTTCTTC. V is TRBV29-1 and J is TRBJ2-5, with TRBD2 matching over 11 bases. The J call may be in error: the DNA end matches TRBJ2-1 better. The CDR3 covers 15 residues. CDR1 is SQVTM and CDR2 is ANQGSEA in the germline V gene.

A single count supports this clonotype. The V and J genes are TRBV20-1 and TRBJ2-5; D call uncertain. The tail of the sequence fits TRBJ2-7 better, so the J call may be wrong. The CDR3 length is 12 residues. Germline assignment: CDR1 DFQATT and CDR2 SNEGSKA (reference sequence). This CDR3 is CSANRASDEQYF. CDR3 in DNA: TGCAGTGCCAATCGTGCCTCGGACGAGCAGTACTTC.